This T cell receptor (beta chain) was sequenced in a study of shared clonotypes between healthy human individuals. The length of the CDR3 is 12 residues. Trimming left V 3 bases short and J 8 bases short, with 10 bases between. Germline-derived CDR1 and CDR2 are KGHSH and LQKENI. Sequenced by immunoSEQ multiplex PCR; TCRdb stores in-frame clones only, minus some. The data show roughly 2.2 million clones, more than 80% seen once. This sequence was found in a man aged 18 to 29 in good health. Some clones in this sample may be carry-over from other donors' samples. This chain joins TRBV18 and TRBJ2-5, with D perhaps TRBD1 (6 bases). The sequenced material came from naive CD4+ T cells from PBMCs. The subset is: CD45RA+ positively selected. The CDR3 DNA reads TGTGCCAGCTCACCGTCAGGGGACACCCAGTACTTC. Protein: CASSPSGDTQYF.